A single sample gave rise to the 7 T cell receptor beta chains below, sequenced in a study of CD8+ T cells in alopecia areata (dated by TCRdb to between 2018 and 2020). Library creation used the immunoSEQ multiplex PCR assay. To provide template for TCR sequencing, every sample had RNA extracted and reverse transcribed into cDNA. As stored in TCRdb, this immuneACCESS dataset retains in-frame rearrangements with V and J assigned. A fraction of the clones does not appear; measured against another copy, unresolved V genes explain less than half of the discrepancy, and the remainder lacks a known reason. This sample lists 150,000 to 200,000 clones; approximately 60% were detected once. The biggest ten clones account for approximately 3.4% of the sample. The time point label of this sample denotes: more than 3 weeks on oral tofacitinib. In light of the paper, this sample's treatment or condition label describes: oral pan-JAK inhibitor, 5-10 mg twice daily.

The sample in question was CD4+ T cells sorted from blood, obtained at week 4, from a patient treated with tofacitinib. These receptors originate from a human donor with alopecia areata.

V and J are TRBV7-2 and TRBJ1-1; D gene ambiguous. Trimming removed 5 bases from V and 5 bases from J, with 12 bases in between. The CDR3 is 13 residues long. Germline loops: CDR1 SGHTA, CDR2 FQGNSA. The CDR3: CASSPLTFTEAFF. The DNA of the CDR3 is TGTGCCAGCAGCCCCTTGACCTTTACTGAAGCTTTCTTT.

This clone was recorded a few times. The chain is built from TRBV7-8 and TRBJ2-5; TRBD1 matches at 9 bases. The J segment lost 6 bases and the V segment lost 5 bases, leaving 4 bases of the junction unmatched. Germline V gene sequence: CDR1 SGHVS, CDR2 FQNEAQ. CDR3 length: 13 amino acids. DNA for the CDR3: TGTGCCAGCAGCCCCGGGACAGGGCAGACCCAGTACTTC. The encoded protein is CASSPGTGQTQYF.

This clone was observed a handful of times. The chain combines TRBV29-1 with TRBJ2-4; D is possibly TRBD1 (6 bases). CDR3 length: 15 amino acids. V lost 4 bases to trimming and J lost 0 bases, with 13 bases between them. CDR1 and CDR2 (germline): SQVTM, ANQGSEA. CDR3 amino acids: CSVVRQGSAKNIQYF. The CDR3 DNA reads as TGCAGCGTTGTTAGGCAGGGGTCAGCCAAAAACATTCAGTACTTC.

V and J are TRBV9 and TRBJ2-1; the match to TRBD1 covers 9 bases. The CDR3 consists of 18 residues. Germline lookup yields CDR1 SGDLS and CDR2 YYNGEE. Unmatched junction bases numbered 12, after V lost 3 bases and J lost 2 bases. The CDR3 is CASSGRELWDRAYNEQFF. In DNA, the CDR3 is TGTGCCAGCAGCGGTAGAGAGTTGTGGGACAGGGCCTACAATGAGCAGTTCTTC.

The rearrangement joins TRBV6-6 to TRBJ2-3; a possible D gene is TRBD2 (5 bases). The V gene's germline CDR1 is MNHNY and CDR2 SVGAGI (reference sequence). The germline V and J ends were trimmed by 4 bases and 4 bases, with 9 bases remaining between them. This CDR3 has 13 residues. CDR3 sequence: CASSFGSADTQYF. The CDR3 region has the DNA TGTGCCAGCAGTTTCGGTAGCGCAGATACGCAGTATTTT.

This clone was observed a few times. The chain joins TRBV19 to TRBJ1-1, with D hard to call. The V end was cut by 2 bases, the J end by 2 bases, with 6 bases between. CDR3 length: 13 residues. The germline V gene encodes CDR1 LNHDA and CDR2 SQIVND (reference sequence). The CDR3 spells CASSISVNTEAFF. The DNA for the CDR3 is TGTGCCAGTAGTATAAGTGTCAACACTGAAGCTTTCTTT.

V and J are TRBV5-1 and TRBJ1-1; maybe TRBD1 (6 bases). Germline-derived CDR1 and CDR2 are SGHRS and YFSETQ. The CDR3 spans 15 residues. The V and J ends lost 2 bases and 2 bases respectively, with 13 bases between them. The CDR3 sequence is CASSLMGHLNTEAFF. CDR3 DNA: TGCGCCAGCAGCTTAATGGGACACTTAAACACTGAAGCTTTCTTT.